These 21 T cell receptor beta chains share one sample of origin, sequenced in a study of blood T cell repertoires in COVID-19 (dated by TCRdb to 2020 to 2021). Receptors were amplified or captured by the immunoSEQ multiplex PCR assay. TCRdb's version of the immuneACCESS table is confined to in-frame rearrangements and falls short of the full clone set. An unresolved V gene accounts for under half of the shortfall where checked; the remainder is of unknown origin. Here the sample has around 700,000 clones; approximately 90% occur a single time. The ten largest clones represent over 0.2% of the sample. The specimen sequenced was peripheral blood. The receptors were sampled from a woman under 30 with acute or convalescent COVID-19.

This chain links TRBV6-1 with TRBJ2-7; weak D call: TRBD1 (6 bases). V lost 0 bases and J lost 2, with 11 bases in between. The CDR3 contains 15 residues. Germline CDR1 reads MNHNS; CDR2 reads SASEGT. DNA for the CDR3: TGTGCCAGCAGTGAAGCCCCGGACAGCCCCTACGAGCAGTACTTC. It encodes CASSEAPDSPYEQYF.

This chain connects TRBV7-9 to TRBJ1-1; D ambiguous. In germline, CDR1 is SEHNR, CDR2 FQNEAQ (reference sequence). V shed 1 base and J shed 5 bases, with 11 bases lying between them. The CDR3 consists of 14 residues. This chain's CDR3 is CASSLVGVKTEAFF. DNA for the CDR3: TGTGCCAGCAGCTTAGTCGGGGTTAAAACTGAAGCTTTCTTT.

The gene calls are TRBV5-1 and TRBJ2-4; possible D gene TRBD1, 6 bases. Germline CDR1 and CDR2: SGHRS and YFSETQ. V was clipped by 0 bases and J by 6 bases, with 16 bases between them. This CDR3 has 16 amino acids. The CDR3 region has the DNA TGCGCCAGCAGCTTGGCCGTGTCTGGCAGGGGAAACATTCAGTACTTC. As protein: CASSLAVSGRGNIQYF.

The V gene is TRBV9, the J gene TRBJ1-2; D call uncertain. Germline V gives CDR1 SGDLS, CDR2 YYNGEE. V was clipped by 4 bases and J by 2 bases, with 12 bases between them. This CDR3 is built from 14 residues. The CDR3 nucleotides read TGTGCCAGCAGCCCCCGCGCGGCGAACTATGGCTACACCTTC. Its translation is CASSPRAANYGYTF.

The rearrangement uses TRBV27 and TRBJ1-3; D unclear. Trimming cost V 0 bases and J 5 bases, with 11 bases left between them. CDR3 size: 15 residues. The germline CDR1 and CDR2 sequences are MNHEY and SMNVEV (reference sequence). The CDR3 spells CASSLSSQARNTIYF. The CDR3 coding sequence is TGTGCCAGCAGTTTATCGTCCCAAGCCCGAAACACCATATATTTT.

This sequence joins TRBV28 and TRBJ1-1, with 9 bases matching TRBD1. V was clipped by 4 bases and J by 3 bases; unmatched bases: 9. The V gene's germline CDR1 is MDHEN and CDR2 SYDVKM. There are 16 residues in the CDR3. CDR3 protein: CASSSPTGGGYTEAFF. CDR3 nucleotides: TGTGCCAGCAGTTCGCCCACAGGGGGCGGGTACACTGAAGCTTTCTTT.

V and J are TRBV19 and TRBJ1-1; TRBD1 matches at 10 bases. Looked up from germline, CDR1 is LNHDA and CDR2 is SQIVND (reference sequence). V trimming: 5 bases; J trimming: 1 base; junction bases outside the gene matches: 7. The CDR3 covers 16 residues. CDR3 in DNA: TGTGCCAGTAGTTTTTTCGGACAGGGGGGGAACACTGAAGCTTTCTTT. Encoded protein: CASSFFGQGGNTEAFF.

A remark on this clone: Distinct nucleotide sequences in the sample also encode this CDR3. This rearrangement joins TRBV7-2 to TRBJ1-1; 9 nucleotides agree with TRBD1. This CDR3 contains 14 residues. Trimming took 1 base from V and 4 from J; bases not matched to a gene: 1. Per the germline V gene, CDR1 is SGHTA and CDR2 is FQGNSA. The CDR3 sequence is CASSLVTGGTEAFF. The DNA for the CDR3 is TGTGCCAGCAGCTTAGTGACAGGGGGCACTGAAGCTTTCTTT.

This chain links TRBV4-3 with TRBJ1-2; possible D gene TRBD1, 5 bases. The V end lost 2 bases, the J end lost 4 bases, and 17 bases lay between the germline ends. CDR1 LGHNA and CDR2 YSLEER come from the germline V gene. The CDR3 loop spans 16 amino acids. This CDR3 is CASSQSPRGPSYGYTF. In DNA form, the CDR3 reads TGCGCCAGCAGCCAATCCCCGCGGGGACCAAGCTATGGCTACACCTTC.

This rearrangement joins TRBV7-3 to TRBJ2-7; 8 positions match TRBD1. The CDR3 is made up of 13 amino acids. V was clipped by 5 bases and J by 5 bases; unmatched bases: 5. Germline V gene lookup returns CDR1 SGHTA and CDR2 FQGTGA. The CDR3 DNA reads TGTGCCAGCAGCCCCTACAGGGGGGACGAGCAGTACTTC. Amino acids: CASSPYRGDEQYF.

Here the CDR3 reads CASSIVTGREQFF. Written as DNA, the CDR3 is TGTGCCAGTAGTATAGTTACGGGTCGTGAGCAGTTCTTC. The chain has TRBV19 and TRBJ2-1, with D uncertain. The CDR3 is made up of 13 amino acids. Deletions cut 1 base from V and 9 bases from J, with 10 bases between. CDR1 is LNHDA and CDR2 is SQIVND in the germline V gene (reference sequence).

V usage is TRBV6-1 and J usage is TRBJ1-2; D might be TRBD1 (5 bases). Looked up from germline, CDR1 is MNHNS and CDR2 is SASEGT. V lost 2 bases and J lost 0, with 19 bases in between. CDR3 length equals 18 residues. The CDR3 DNA sequence: TGTGCCAGCAGTGAACGGCGCGGCGGGGCAGTTGCTAACTATGGCTACACCTTC. It specifies CASSERRGGAVANYGYTF.

CDR3 sequence (DNA): TGTGCCAGCAGCCCAACGGGCGGGGGTCAGCCCCAGCATTTT. This translates into CASSPTGGGQPQHF. The chain couples TRBV6-5 to TRBJ1-5; maybe TRBD1 (5 bases). The V end was cut by 6 bases, the J end by 6 bases, with 15 bases between. Germline CDR1 is MNHEY and CDR2 is SVGAGI. The CDR3 totals 14 residues.

This clone was seen repeatedly, ten times or more. CDR3 sequence (DNA): TGTGCCTGGAGAAATAACAGGAAAATCTCTGGGGCCAACGTCCTGACTTTC. Translation gives CAWRNNRKISGANVLTF. J is TRBJ2-6 and V is TRBV30; D perhaps matches TRBD1 (5 bases). The V end was cut by 3 bases, the J end by 0 bases, with 15 bases between. CDR3 length: 17 residues. Germline CDR1 reads GTSNPN; CDR2 reads SVGIG (reference sequence).

This chain connects TRBV5-1 to TRBJ1-1; D unclear. This CDR3 comprises 17 residues. V gave up 4 bases and J gave up 0 bases, with 19 bases separating them. Germline values: CDR1 SGHRS, CDR2 YFSETQ. The CDR3 nucleotides read TGCGCCAGCAGCGAGAGGCGGGGAGGAGGGATGAACACTGAAGCTTTCTTT. Protein sequence: CASSERRGGGMNTEAFF.

The chain joins TRBV4-1 to TRBJ2-1; TRBD2 is a possible D gene (5 bases). Germline lookup yields CDR1 MGHRA and CDR2 YSYEKL. The V end was cut by 4 bases, the J end by 0 bases, with 10 bases between. The CDR3 loop spans 15 amino acids. CDR3 sequence (DNA): TGCGCCAGCAGCCGTAGCGTGGGCTCCTACAATGAGCAGTTCTTC. Encoded protein: CASSRSVGSYNEQFF.

Turning to this clone: At one of its ends the junction is not consistent with the germline gene, which may arise from a read error. The chain is built from TRBV29-1 and TRBJ2-1; D perhaps matches TRBD2 (5 bases). Germline V gene data show CDR1 as SQVTM and CDR2 as ANQGSEA. This CDR3 has 13 amino acids. The CDR3 spells CSASPGKNNEQFF. The CDR3 nucleotides read TGCAGCGCCAGCCCGGGGAAGAACAATGAACAGTTCTTC.

With respect to this clone: The sample holds other DNA sequences that translate to the same CDR3. This sequence joins TRBV7-3 and TRBJ1-1, with D maybe TRBD1 (6 bases). The ends were cut back, 5 bases at V and 1 base at J, with 8 bases in the middle. The CDR3 is made up of 13 amino acids. In germline, CDR1 is SGHTA, CDR2 FQGTGA. The DNA of the CDR3 is TGTGCCAGCAGCGTGACAGGGAACACTGAAGCTTTCTTT. The encoded protein is CASSVTGNTEAFF.

The chain links TRBV4-1 to TRBJ1-1; D gene unclear. The V end was cut by 0 bases, the J end by 6 bases, with 14 bases between. Per the germline V gene, CDR1 is MGHRA and CDR2 is YSYEKL. The CDR3 covers 15 residues. In DNA form, the CDR3 reads TGCGCCAGCAGCCAAGATCCAGGAGGGTTCCCTGAAGCTTTCTTT. It codes for CASSQDPGGFPEAFF.

V usage is TRBV4-1 and J usage is TRBJ1-2; the D gene is possibly TRBD1 (5 bases). Germline V gene lookup returns CDR1 MGHRA and CDR2 YSYEKL. This CDR3 has 14 amino acids. V lost 0 bases and J lost 4, with 9 bases in between. The CDR3 nucleotides read TGCGCCAGCAGCCAAGATATCGGGGGCTATGGCTACACCTTC. This encodes CASSQDIGGYGYTF.

This clone was found a few times. The same CDR3 can be traced to other DNA sequences in this sample. V and J are TRBV5-6 and TRBJ2-7; D is perhaps TRBD2 (6 bases). The germline V gene encodes CDR1 SGHDT and CDR2 YYEEEE. CDR3 length: 12 residues. The V gene lost 4 bases and the J gene lost 3 bases, with 8 bases spanning the gap. CDR3 nucleotide sequence: TGTGCCAGCAGCACGGACTACTACGAGCAGTACTTC. Protein product: CASSTDYYEQYF.